This TCR beta chain was obtained from a study of blood T cell repertoires in COVID-19. Losses at the gene ends were 7 bases for V and 0 bases for J; bases not matched to a gene: 9. Germline V CDR1 and CDR2: SQVTM, ANQGSEA. The CDR3 length is 14 residues. In terms of age and location, participants ranged from roughly 18 to 90 years and lived in approximately 24 US areas. Someone with COVID-19 had been met by exposed participants within 2 weeks before study entry. Original processing methods: Estimated nucleated cell counts came from reference gene primer amplification. Clones were read by immunoSEQ multiplex PCR, and TCRdb kept only the in-frame ones, dropping some. The D gene and trimming were derived from the DNA, and the V and J assignments and clone size from that table. The table includes fewer than 300,000 clones, 82% detected once.

The rearrangement links TRBV29-1 to TRBJ2-7, with 7 bases identical to TRBD2. This TCR was sampled from a man aged 35 to 55 who had been exposed to COVID-19. Sequenced: PBMCs or T cells enriched from blood (not recorded which). CDR3 region: CSATLGRSSYEQYF. In DNA form, the CDR3 reads TGCAGCGCCACCCTCGGGAGGTCCTCCTACGAGCAGTACTTC.